The 31 T cell receptor beta chains below were found in one sample sequenced in a study of T cells in localized non-small cell lung cancer. TCRdb's copy holds only in-frame clones and misses some; the assay was immunoSEQ multiplex PCR. The sample lists tens of thousands of clones, approximately 90% occurring once. The specimen comprised peripheral blood mononuclear cells, sampled before any cancer treatment. These receptor sequences come from a male donor aged 60 or older with stage II lung adenocarcinoma.

The chain has TRBV9 and TRBJ2-2, with a weak D call TRBD2 (6 bases). With 4 bases removed from V and 2 bases from J, the gap between germline ends came to 9 bases. The germline V gene has CDR1 SGDLS and CDR2 YYNGEE. CDR3 length equals 14 residues. Here the CDR3 DNA reads TGTGCCAGCAGCCAGGGACTTAACACCGGGGAGCTGTTTTTT. This codes for CASSQGLNTGELFF.

Details on this clone: One end of the junction is discordant with germline, which a read error may explain. The V call is TRBV6-1, the J call TRBJ2-7; D uncertain. This CDR3 has 14 residues. From germline, CDR1 is MNHNS and CDR2 SASEGT. CDR3 DNA: TGTGCCAGCAGTGAAAGACTGCGGCCCTACGAGCAGTGCTTC. Its protein is CASSERLRPYEQCF.

This sequence joins TRBV29-1 and TRBJ2-2; D is unresolved. This CDR3 has 12 residues. Per the germline V gene, CDR1 is SQVTM and CDR2 is ANQGSEA. The CDR3: CSAGPNTGELFF. The CDR3 bases are TGCAGTGCTGGGCCCAACACCGGGGAGCTGTTTTTT.

The chain has TRBV5-5 and TRBJ2-1, with D possibly being TRBD2 (6 bases). Trimming took 5 bases from V and 6 from J, leaving 18 bases between them. The germline CDR1 and CDR2 sequences are SGHKS and YYEKEE (reference sequence). The CDR3 is 15 amino acids. DNA of the CDR3: TGTGCCAGCAGTCTGCCCGGGACTGCCTTCAATGAGCAGTTCTTC. This codes for CASSLPGTAFNEQFF. Full variable domain (missing parts from reference TRBV5-5 and TRBJ2-1): DAGVTQSPTHLIKTRGQQVTLRCSPISGHKSVSWYQQVLGQGPQFIFQYYEKEERGRGNFPDRFSARQFPNYSSELNVNALLLGDSALYLCASSLPGTAFNEQFFGPGTRLTVL.

This clone was seen only once. The gene calls are TRBV5-1 and TRBJ2-3; 10 bases align to TRBD2. The CDR3 is 16 residues long. V dropped 2 bases and J dropped 5; count of bases not matched to a gene: 8. Germline loops: CDR1 SGHRS, CDR2 YFSETQ. The CDR3 DNA follows: TGCGCCAGCAGCTTAACCACTAGCGGGAACCTAGATACGCAGTATTTT. Translation gives CASSLTTSGNLDTQYF.

This chain links TRBV18 with TRBJ2-5; maybe TRBD1 (5 bases). V was pared by 5 bases and J by 1 base, with 5 bases between. CDR3 length: 12 amino acids. The germline CDR1 and CDR2 sequences are KGHSH and LQKENI. In DNA form, the CDR3 reads TGTGCCAGCTCAGACAGCCAAGAGACCCAGTACTTC. Encoded protein: CASSDSQETQYF.

The rearrangement uses TRBV25-1 and TRBJ2-7; TRBD2 agrees at 7 bases. Germline CDR1 reads MGHDK; CDR2 reads SYGVNS. This CDR3 spans 14 amino acids. The trim removed 4 bases at V and 4 bases at J, leaving 7 bases unmatched. The CDR3 sequence is CASSVAGVLYEQYF. DNA of the CDR3: TGTGCCAGCAGTGTTGCGGGAGTATTGTACGAGCAGTACTTC.

The chain recombines TRBV18 with TRBJ1-2; TRBD1 matches at 8 bases. The length of the CDR3 is 14 residues. CDR1 KGHSH and CDR2 LQKENI come from the germline V gene. After removal of 3 bases from V and 8 bases from J, the junction contained 8 bases not matched to a gene. In DNA, the CDR3 is TGTGCCAGCTCACCTACTCAGGGGGCCGAAGGCTACACCTTC. Residues: CASSPTQGAEGYTF.

The V call is TRBV28, the J call TRBJ2-7; D gene ambiguous. Germline loops: CDR1 MDHEN, CDR2 SYDVKM. Trimming cost V 2 bases and J 2 bases, with 13 bases left between them. The CDR3 consists of 15 residues. The CDR3 sequence: CASSLVLDRAYEQYF. The CDR3 bases are TGTGCCAGCAGTTTAGTATTAGATAGGGCCTACGAGCAGTACTTC. The full variable domain, its missing parts supplied by reference TRBV28 and TRBJ2-7, is DVKVTQSSRYLVKRTGEKVFLECVQDMDHENMFWYRQDPGLGLRLIYFSYDVKMKEKGDIPEGYSVSREKKERFSLILESASTNQTSMYLCASSLVLDRAYEQYFGPGTRLTVT.

The rearrangement joins TRBV28 to TRBJ2-7; TRBD1 matches at 8 bases. V lost 5 bases and J lost 6; bases outside the gene matches: 3. The CDR3 sequence is 12 residues long. CDR1 is MDHEN, CDR2 SYDVKM, per germline. The CDR3 loop reads CASSRQGREQYF. DNA for the CDR3: TGTGCCAGCAGTCGACAGGGGCGCGAGCAGTACTTC.

The chain employs TRBV18 and TRBJ1-2, with 8 bases aligning to TRBD1. The length of the CDR3 is 17 residues. Losses at the gene ends were 5 bases for V and 4 bases for J; bases not matched to a gene: 15. CDR1 is KGHSH and CDR2 is LQKENI in the germline V gene. The CDR3 sequence: CASSAELTPGTGYGYTF. CDR3 bases: TGTGCCAGCTCAGCAGAGCTGACCCCCGGGACAGGCTATGGCTACACCTTC.

The rearrangement uses TRBV5-6 and TRBJ1-6, with TRBD1 matching 8 bases. There are 16 residues in the CDR3. V lost 3 bases to trimming and J lost 5 bases; unmatched junction nucleotides: 7. Germline V CDR1 and CDR2: SGHDT, YYEEEE. In nucleotides, the CDR3 is TGTGCCAGCAGCTCAGGGGGCGCCTACCATAATTCACCCCTCCACTTT. Its translation is CASSSGGAYHNSPLHF. The whole variable domain, remainder taken from reference TRBV5-6 and TRBJ1-6, is DAGVTQSPTHLIKTRGQQVTLRCSPKSGHDTVSWYQQALGQGPQFIFQYYEEEERQRGNFPDRFSGHQFPNYSSELNVNALLLGDSALYLCASSSGGAYHNSPLHFGNGTRLTVT.

The J gene is TRBJ2-1, the V gene TRBV5-4, with 7 bases fitting TRBD1. V lost 4 bases, J lost 4 bases, and 5 bases stayed unmatched. The CDR3 runs 14 residues. Germline-derived CDR1 and CDR2 are SGHNT and YYREEE (reference sequence). The CDR3 nucleotides are TGTGCCAGCAGCGTAAAGACAGGGTACAATGAGCAGTTCTTC. This encodes CASSVKTGYNEQFF. The full variable domain, completed using reference TRBV5-4 and TRBJ2-1, is ETGVTQSPTHLIKTRGQQVTLRCSSQSGHNTVSWYQQALGQGPQFIFQYYREEENGRGNFPPRFSGLQFPNYSSELNVNALELDDSALYLCASSVKTGYNEQFFGPGTRLTVL.

The chain has TRBV4-3 and TRBJ2-2; 9 nucleotides match TRBD2. CDR3 size: 19 residues. Germline V gene sequence: CDR1 LGHNA, CDR2 YSLEER. Unmatched junction bases numbered 8, after V lost 0 bases and J lost 0 bases. As DNA, the CDR3 is TGCGCCAGCAGCCAAGACCTAGCGGGAATACTCGCGAACACCGGGGAGCTGTTTTTT. This encodes CASSQDLAGILANTGELFF.

The genes are TRBV5-5 and TRBJ2-7; D gene unclear. The CDR3 contains 13 residues. Trimming removed 3 bases at V and 0 bases at J, with 7 bases between. CDR1 and CDR2 (germline): SGHKS, YYEKEE (reference sequence). The CDR3 spells CASSYLPSYEQYF. For the CDR3, the DNA is TGTGCCAGCAGCTACCTCCCCTCCTACGAGCAGTACTTC.

The rearrangement links TRBV7-9 to TRBJ2-3; D might be TRBD1 (5 bases). V was clipped by 3 bases and J by 2 bases, with 15 bases between them. Looked up from germline, CDR1 is SEHNR and CDR2 is FQNEAQ (reference sequence). The CDR3 length is 16 residues. DNA of the CDR3: TGTGCCAGCAGCTTGCTAGGGGCTAATCCCACAGATACGCAGTATTTT. The encoded protein is CASSLLGANPTDTQYF.

The chain employs TRBV4-3 and TRBJ2-1; no clear D gene. Germline V gene data show CDR1 as LGHNA and CDR2 as YSLEER. This CDR3 is built from 15 residues. V lost 0 bases and J 2 bases, leaving 8 bases between the germline ends. CDR3 protein: CASSQDRATYNEQFF. CDR3 nucleotides: TGCGCCAGCAGCCAAGATCGGGCTACCTACAATGAGCAGTTCTTC.

The rearrangement links TRBV4-2 to TRBJ1-2; D call uncertain. The CDR3 runs to 14 residues. Trimming removed 0 bases from V and 2 bases from J, with 7 bases in between. CDR1 is LGHNA and CDR2 is YNFKEQ in the germline V gene. The CDR3 DNA reads TGTGCCAGCAGCCAAGAAGGTAGAAACTATGGCTACACCTTC. Its translation: CASSQEGRNYGYTF.

The CDR3, as DNA: TGTGCCAGCAGTGAATGGGGTGGTAGGCGTACTGAAGCTTTCTTT. Encoded protein: CASSEWGGRRTEAFF. The chain carries TRBV25-1 and TRBJ1-1; D is uncertain. CDR3 length: 15 amino acids. Trimming stripped 1 base from V and 5 bases from J, with 14 bases between. CDR1 is MGHDK and CDR2 is SYGVNS in the germline V gene.

The CDR3 is CASRPGSGTSGREFF. The CDR3 coding sequence is TGTGCCAGCAGACCCGGCTCCGGAACTAGCGGTCGCGAGTTCTTC. The genes are TRBV7-2 and TRBJ2-1; 8 nucleotides line up with TRBD2. J gave up 14 bases and V 6 bases, and 18 bases lay outside the gene matches. Germline CDR1 is SGHTA and CDR2 is FQGNSA. The CDR3 length is 15 residues.

The chain is built from TRBV5-1 and TRBJ2-2; TRBD2 agrees at 9 bases. CDR1 is SGHRS, CDR2 YFSETQ, per germline. The CDR3 length is 17 residues. V lost 0 bases and J lost 2; bases outside the gene matches: 5. Written as DNA, the CDR3 is TGCGCCAGCAGCTTGGGTCCTCTAGCGGGAAACACCGGGGAGCTGTTTTTT. This gives the protein CASSLGPLAGNTGELFF. The entire variable domain, with the rest obtained from reference TRBV5-1 and TRBJ2-2, is as follows: KAGVTQTPRYLIKTRGQQVTLSCSPISGHRSVSWYQQTPGQGLQFLFEYFSETQRNKGNFPGRFSGRQFSNSRSEMNVSTLELGDSALYLCASSLGPLAGNTGELFFGEGSRLTVL.

The CDR3 is CASSYGLDEQFF. The CDR3 nucleotides read TGTGCCAGCAGCTATGGACTAGACGAGCAGTTCTTC. This chain uses TRBV5-6 with TRBJ2-1; 7 nucleotides match TRBD2. Germline loops: CDR1 SGHDT, CDR2 YYEEEE. This CDR3 comprises 12 residues. V shed 3 bases and J 10 bases; nucleotides not matched to a gene: 4.

The V and J genes are TRBV19 and TRBJ2-2, with a tentative D call TRBD1 (6 bases). Between the trimmed V and J ends, which lost 6 bases and 3 bases, there was a span of 11 bases. CDR1 and CDR2 (germline): LNHDA, SQIVND (reference sequence). CDR3 size: 14 residues. In DNA form, the CDR3 reads TGTGCCAGTAGCAACCCAGGGGACACCGGGGAGCTGTTTTTT. This codes for CASSNPGDTGELFF. The full variable domain, completed using reference TRBV19 and TRBJ2-2, is DGGITQSPKYLFRKEGQNVTLSCEQNLNHDAMYWYRQDPGQGLRLIYYSQIVNDFQKGDIAEGYSVSREKKESFPLTVTSAQKNPTAFYLCASSNPGDTGELFFGEGSRLTVL.

The CDR3 loop reads CASGPGMNTEAFF. The CDR3 coding sequence is TGCGCCTCCGGGCCGGGCATGAACACTGAAGCTTTCTTT. The chain has TRBV5-1 and TRBJ1-1, with D hard to call. The CDR3 contains 13 residues. With 10 bases removed from V and 0 bases from J, the gap between germline ends came to 13 bases. Germline-derived CDR1 and CDR2 are SGHRS and YFSETQ.

The V gene is TRBV6-6, the J gene TRBJ2-7; D call uncertain. Germline V CDR1 and CDR2: MNHNY, SVGAGI (reference sequence). The CDR3 sequence is 12 residues long. V lost 2 bases to trimming and J lost 6 bases, with 8 bases between them. Written as DNA, the CDR3 is TGTGCCAGCAGTTACACTTTGGGCGAGCAGTACTTC. Translation: CASSYTLGEQYF.

The chain is built from TRBV5-4 and TRBJ2-7, with TRBD1 matching over 8 bases. Germline-derived CDR1 and CDR2 are SGHNT and YYREEE (reference sequence). The CDR3 is made up of 16 amino acids. Losses at the gene ends were 2 bases for V and 3 bases for J; bases not matched to a gene: 10. The CDR3 sequence: CASSLMATGEVYEQYF. CDR3 coding DNA: TGTGCCAGCAGCTTAATGGCGACAGGGGAGGTCTACGAGCAGTACTTC.

This rearrangement joins TRBV6-5 to TRBJ1-5; 9 bases match TRBD1. Germline values: CDR1 MNHEY, CDR2 SVGAGI. CDR3 length: 14 residues. Trimming cost V 10 bases and J 4 bases; bases outside gene matches: 8. The CDR3 protein is CATRTGGKNQPQHF. CDR3 sequence (DNA): TGTGCCACCAGAACAGGGGGCAAAAATCAGCCCCAGCATTTT.

The chain couples TRBV7-9 to TRBJ2-2, with D perhaps assigned TRBD1 or TRBD2 (5 bases each). The CDR3 sequence is 15 residues long. CDR1 and CDR2 (germline): SEHNR, FQNEAQ (reference sequence). Trimming took 3 bases from V and 6 from J, leaving 14 bases between them. CDR3 region: CASSFPSRGAGELFF. The CDR3 region has the DNA TGTGCCAGCAGCTTTCCCTCTAGAGGGGCCGGGGAGCTGTTTTTT.

The gene calls are TRBV28 and TRBJ2-5; 8 bases map to TRBD2. V gave up 4 bases and J gave up 11 bases; unmatched junction bases: 12. The CDR3 spans 14 residues. Germline CDR1 and CDR2: MDHEN and SYDVKM. The CDR3 region has the DNA TGTGCCAGCAGTTACCCGGGAGGGCCGAGGGAGCAGTACTTC. This translates into CASSYPGGPREQYF.

The chain has TRBV28 and TRBJ2-5, with TRBD2 identical over 12 bases. V shed 4 bases and J 2 bases; nucleotides not matched to a gene: 14. In germline, CDR1 is MDHEN, CDR2 SYDVKM. The CDR3 runs 19 residues. DNA of the CDR3: TGTGCCAGCAGTTCGACTAGCGGGAGTAGTCGGTCCTTTCAAGAGACCCAGTACTTC. It translates to CASSSTSGSSRSFQETQYF.

The J gene is TRBJ1-4, the V gene TRBV2; D not certain. V was trimmed by 10 bases and J by 3 bases, leaving 12 bases between them. This CDR3 is built from 13 residues. Germline-derived CDR1 and CDR2 are SNHLY and FYNNEI. The chain's CDR3 is CATRITANEKLFF. The CDR3 region has the DNA TGTGCCACTCGGATAACGGCTAATGAAAAACTGTTTTTT.